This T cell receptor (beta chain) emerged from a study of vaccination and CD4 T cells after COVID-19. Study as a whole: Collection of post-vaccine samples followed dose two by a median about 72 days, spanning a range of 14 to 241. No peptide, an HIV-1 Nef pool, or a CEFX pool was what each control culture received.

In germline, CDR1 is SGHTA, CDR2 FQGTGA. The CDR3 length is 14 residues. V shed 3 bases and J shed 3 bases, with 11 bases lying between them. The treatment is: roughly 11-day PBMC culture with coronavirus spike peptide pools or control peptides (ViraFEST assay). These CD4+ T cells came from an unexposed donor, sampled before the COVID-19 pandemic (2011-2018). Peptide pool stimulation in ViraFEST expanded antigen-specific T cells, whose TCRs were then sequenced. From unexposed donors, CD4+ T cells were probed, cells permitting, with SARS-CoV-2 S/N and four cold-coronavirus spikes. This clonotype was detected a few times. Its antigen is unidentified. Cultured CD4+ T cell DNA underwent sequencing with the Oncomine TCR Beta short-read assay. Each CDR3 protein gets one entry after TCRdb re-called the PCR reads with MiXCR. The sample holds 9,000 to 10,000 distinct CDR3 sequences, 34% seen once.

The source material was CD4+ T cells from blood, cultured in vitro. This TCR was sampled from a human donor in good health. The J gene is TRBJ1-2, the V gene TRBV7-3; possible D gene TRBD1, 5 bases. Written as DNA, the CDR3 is TGTGCCAGCAGCTTGGGGGGATCGGACTATGGCTACACCTTC. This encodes CASSLGGSDYGYTF. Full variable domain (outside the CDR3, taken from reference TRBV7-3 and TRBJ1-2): GAGVSQTPSNKVTEKGKYVELRCDPISGHTALYWYRQSLGQGPEFLIYFQGTGAADDSGLPNDRFFAVRPEGSVSTLKIQRTERGDSAVYLCASSLGGSDYGYTFGSGTRLTVV.